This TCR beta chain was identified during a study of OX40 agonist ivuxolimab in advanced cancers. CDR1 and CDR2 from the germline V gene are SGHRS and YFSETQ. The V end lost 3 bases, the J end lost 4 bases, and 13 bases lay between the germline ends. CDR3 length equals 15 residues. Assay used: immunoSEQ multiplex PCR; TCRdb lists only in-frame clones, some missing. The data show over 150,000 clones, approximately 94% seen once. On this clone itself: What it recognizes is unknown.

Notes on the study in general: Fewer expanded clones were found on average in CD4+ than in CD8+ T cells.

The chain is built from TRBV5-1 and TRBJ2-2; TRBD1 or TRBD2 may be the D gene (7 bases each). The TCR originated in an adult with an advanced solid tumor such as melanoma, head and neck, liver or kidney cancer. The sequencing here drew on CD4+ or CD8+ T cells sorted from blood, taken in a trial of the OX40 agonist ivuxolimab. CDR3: CASSSTGEGTGELFF. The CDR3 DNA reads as TGCGCCAGCAGCTCCACAGGGGAGGGCACCGGGGAGCTGTTTTTT.